This T cell receptor (beta chain) was identified during a study of post-analysis software for immune sequencing data. Study-level background: Courses of disease covered relapsing-remitting, secondary progressive and progressive-relapsing multiple sclerosis.

Losses at the gene ends were 6 bases for V and 3 bases for J; bases not matched to a gene: 9. Germline lookup yields CDR1 SGHTA and CDR2 FQGNSA. CDR3 length: 15 residues. This clonotype occurred a few times. Antigen specificity is unknown. Study-level results: When patients were compared with controls, 4 or 5 TRBV segments were more frequent, TRBV5-6, TRBV5-1 and TRBV20-1 among them.

Unique-molecular-identifier-tagged TCR beta cDNA libraries were used. One entry per CDR3 protein results from TCRdb running MiXCR on the PCR reads. The data show roughly 620,000 distinct CDR3 sequences, 44% seen once. The chain uses TRBV7-2 and TRBJ1-2; 8 bases agree with TRBD1. This receptor was identified in a girl aged 5-17 years with multiple sclerosis. Sequenced: blood. This chain's CDR3 is CASSRTGGGDYGYTF. In nucleotides, the CDR3 is TGTGCCAGCAGTCGTACAGGGGGAGGGGACTATGGCTACACCTTC.